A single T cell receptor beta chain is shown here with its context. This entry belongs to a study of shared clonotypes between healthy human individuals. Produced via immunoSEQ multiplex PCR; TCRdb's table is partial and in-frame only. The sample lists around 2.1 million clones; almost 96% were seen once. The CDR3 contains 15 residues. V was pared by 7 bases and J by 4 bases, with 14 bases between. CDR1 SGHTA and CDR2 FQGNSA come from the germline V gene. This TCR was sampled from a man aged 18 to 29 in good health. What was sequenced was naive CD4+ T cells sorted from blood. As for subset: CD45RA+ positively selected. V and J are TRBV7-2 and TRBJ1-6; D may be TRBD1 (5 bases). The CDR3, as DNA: TGTGCCAGCAAGCCGGGACCGGGATATAATTCACCCCTCCACTTT. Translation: CASKPGPGYNSPLHF.